Following are 26 T cell receptor beta chains from one sample sequenced in a study of cytomegalovirus exposure and HLA in healthy donors. Use of 60 Vbeta and 13 Jbeta primers characterized the PCR. TCRdb's table, derived via immunoSEQ multiplex PCR, lists solely in-frame clones and lacks some. The sample carries 110,000 to 150,000 clones, less than 85% recorded once. Sample: PBMCs. The receptors shown here come from a man aged 18-30 years in good health and CMV-seropositive.

This clone occurred a few times. The V call is TRBV6-1, the J call TRBJ2-3, with 8 bases matching TRBD1. The CDR3 totals 14 residues. Germline V gene data show CDR1 as MNHNS and CDR2 as SASEGT. Trimming removed 4 bases from V and 2 bases from J; junction bases left unmatched: 2. CDR3 region: CASSGDRHTDTQYF. The DNA for the CDR3 is TGTGCCAGCAGTGGGGACAGGCACACAGATACGCAGTATTTT.

This clone showed up just a few times. This rearrangement joins TRBV6-5 to TRBJ2-5; 8 nucleotides agree with TRBD1. TRBJ2-7 explains the end of the DNA better; the J call may be wrong. The CDR3 runs to 15 residues. Germline V CDR1 and CDR2: MNHEY, SVGAGI. CDR3 sequence (DNA): TGTGCCAGCCACCCAGGGCAGGGGGCTTACTACGAGCAGTACTTC. Encoded protein: CASHPGQGAYYEQYF.

This clone appeared a few times. V usage is TRBV9 and J usage is TRBJ1-3; no clear D. This CDR3 is built from 15 residues. Trimming removed 0 bases from V and 0 bases from J, with 7 bases in between. The germline V gene has CDR1 SGDLS and CDR2 YYNGEE. This CDR3 is CASSVGPSSGNTIYF. The CDR3 nucleotides are TGTGCCAGCAGCGTAGGTCCGAGCTCTGGAAACACCATATATTTT.

The chain couples TRBV25-1 to TRBJ2-7; TRBD1 is a possible D gene (6 bases). Germline V gene lookup returns CDR1 MGHDK and CDR2 SYGVNS. The CDR3 extends over 12 amino acids. V shed 4 bases and J shed 2 bases, with 6 bases lying between them. This CDR3 reads CASSAGAYEQYF. The CDR3 DNA sequence: TGTGCCAGCAGTGCAGGGGCCTACGAGCAGTACTTC.

The chain links TRBV6-1 to TRBJ1-1, with 7 positions matching TRBD1. Germline values: CDR1 MNHNS, CDR2 SASEGT. The CDR3 totals 12 residues. V lost 7 bases, J lost 4 bases, and 3 bases stayed unmatched. CDR3 loop: CASTPGGTEAFF. The DNA of the CDR3 is TGTGCCAGCACACCAGGGGGCACTGAAGCTTTCTTT.

V is TRBV19 and J is TRBJ1-2; 10 positions agree with TRBD1. Germline loops: CDR1 LNHDA, CDR2 SQIVND (reference sequence). V dropped 7 bases and J dropped 8; count of bases not matched to a gene: 13. The CDR3 spans 15 residues. The CDR3 region is CASNLGQGHREGYTF. The CDR3 DNA reads TGTGCCAGTAATCTGGGACAGGGGCACAGAGAGGGCTACACCTTC.

This chain joins TRBV2 and TRBJ2-7; 9 bases line up with TRBD1. Germline V gives CDR1 SNHLY, CDR2 FYNNEI. Trimming cost V 7 bases and J 4 bases; bases outside gene matches: 5. The CDR3 has 13 residues. Here the CDR3 DNA reads TGTGCCAGCATCCCGACAGGGGGGTACGAGCAGTACTTC. Translating it yields CASIPTGGYEQYF.

The rearrangement links TRBV7-2 to TRBJ2-2; D gene uncertain. Per germline, CDR1 SGHTA and CDR2 FQGNSA. The V gene lost 4 bases and the J gene lost 1 base, with 7 bases spanning the gap. The CDR3 length is 14 residues. As DNA, the CDR3 is TGTGCCAGCAGCTCCCGAGAGAACACCGGGGAGCTGTTTTTT. The encoded protein is CASSSRENTGELFF. The full variable domain, in which reference TRBV7-2 and TRBJ2-2 provide the parts outside the CDR3, is GAGVSQSPSNKVTEKGKDVELRCDPISGHTALYWYRQSLGQGLEFLIYFQGNSAPDKSGLPSDRFSAERTGGSVSTLTIQRTQQEDSAVYLCASSSRENTGELFFGEGSRLTVL.

A few counts support this clone. This chain connects TRBV5-6 to TRBJ2-4; D call uncertain. Trimming took off 0 bases at V and 8 bases at J, with 15 bases between the two ends. The CDR3 length is 15 residues. Germline V lookup: CDR1 SGHDT, CDR2 YYEEEE. Here the CDR3 reads CASSLGSRGWDIQYF. For the CDR3, the DNA is TGTGCCAGCAGCTTGGGGAGCCGAGGTTGGGACATTCAGTACTTC. The full variable domain, in which reference TRBV5-6 and TRBJ2-4 provide the parts outside the CDR3, is DAGVTQSPTHLIKTRGQQVTLRCSPKSGHDTVSWYQQALGQGPQFIFQYYEEEERQRGNFPDRFSGHQFPNYSSELNVNALLLGDSALYLCASSLGSRGWDIQYFGAGTRLSVL.

The rearrangement links TRBV25-1 to TRBJ1-2; no clear D. Germline V gene lookup returns CDR1 MGHDK and CDR2 SYGVNS. CDR3 length: 17 amino acids. V was cut by 0 bases and J by 4 bases, with 18 bases left in between. The CDR3 region is CASSEYRSRDYSYGYTF. Written as DNA, the CDR3 is TGTGCCAGCAGTGAATATCGATCACGGGATTACAGCTATGGCTACACCTTC.

The chain is built from TRBV30 and TRBJ2-2; unclear D gene. CDR1 and CDR2 (germline): GTSNPN, SVGIG (reference sequence). The CDR3 is 13 amino acids. Trimming left V 1 base short and J 8 bases short, with 11 bases between. The CDR3 loop reads CAWSAPRWGELFF. The CDR3 DNA reads TGTGCCTGGAGTGCCCCGCGGTGGGGGGAGCTGTTTTTT.

V gene TRBV2 combines with J gene TRBJ2-5; a possible D gene is TRBD1 (5 bases). This CDR3 is 13 amino acids long. Germline V CDR1 and CDR2: SNHLY, FYNNEI. Between the trimmed V and J ends, which lost 4 bases and 2 bases, there was a span of 8 bases. DNA of the CDR3: TGTGCCAGCAGTGTAGGGGCGCAAGAGACCCAGTACTTC. Encoded protein: CASSVGAQETQYF.

This chain connects TRBV7-2 to TRBJ1-3, with D unresolved. V lost 5 bases to trimming and J lost 10 bases, with 15 bases between them. Germline CDR1 SGHTA, CDR2 FQGNSA. This CDR3 comprises 13 residues. The CDR3 DNA reads TGTGCCAGCAGCCCGGGGTTCCGGGGAACCATATATTTT. Translated: CASSPGFRGTIYF.

This clone has more than one count but fewer than ten. V is TRBV7-6 and J is TRBJ2-7; 13 bases match TRBD2. Germline V gene sequence: CDR1 SGHVS, CDR2 FNYEAQ. The CDR3 spans 16 residues. V lost 2 bases and J lost 2; bases outside the gene matches: 3. In nucleotides, the CDR3 is TGTGCCAGCAGCTTAACTGGGACTAGCGGGGCCTACGAGCAGTACTTC. Amino acid sequence: CASSLTGTSGAYEQYF.

The chain is built from TRBV7-6 and TRBJ1-2; a weak D match, TRBD1 (6 bases). Looked up from germline, CDR1 is SGHVS and CDR2 is FNYEAQ. V lost 5 bases, J lost 4 bases, and 17 bases lay in between. This CDR3 has 15 residues. CDR3 region: CASSPIGGELYGYTF. CDR3 in DNA: TGTGCCAGCAGCCCAATAGGGGGAGAGCTCTATGGCTACACCTTC.

This chain joins TRBV5-4 and TRBJ1-5; unclear D gene. This CDR3 is built from 18 residues. The ends were cut back, 0 bases at V and 3 bases at J, with 19 bases in the middle. Germline assignment: CDR1 SGHNT and CDR2 YYREEE (reference sequence). DNA of the CDR3: TGTGCCAGCAGCTTGGGTGGACTCCCGGGGTATGACAATCAGCCCCAGCATTTT. Its translation is CASSLGGLPGYDNQPQHF.

This rearrangement joins TRBV7-3 to TRBJ2-5, with D possibly being TRBD2 (5 bases). The germline V and J ends were trimmed by 5 bases and 7 bases, with 14 bases remaining between them. This CDR3 comprises 13 residues. The germline V gene encodes CDR1 SGHTA and CDR2 FQGTGA. The CDR3 reads CASSPSSTGTQYF. CDR3 nucleotides: TGTGCCAGCAGCCCTAGCAGTACGGGGACCCAGTACTTC.

The genes are TRBV2 and TRBJ2-5; TRBD2 matches at 7 bases. The CDR3 is 13 amino acids. The germline gives CDR1 SNHLY, CDR2 FYNNEI. With 7 bases clipped from V and 5 bases from J, the junction kept 7 bases outside the gene matches. CDR3 loop: CASTAGVGETQYF. The CDR3 DNA reads as TGTGCCAGCACGGCGGGGGTAGGGGAGACCCAGTACTTC.

The CDR3 spells CASSQNPGPGGEKLFF. In DNA form, the CDR3 reads TGCGCCAGCAGCCAAAACCCGGGCCCAGGGGGCGAAAAACTGTTTTTT. The chain uses TRBV4-1 and TRBJ1-4, with 8 bases matching TRBD1. There are 16 residues in the CDR3. The V gene end was trimmed by 2 bases and the J gene end by 8 bases; junction bases not matched to a gene: 10. Germline assignment: CDR1 MGHRA and CDR2 YSYEKL.

The chain recombines TRBV6-4 with TRBJ2-2, with 7 bases aligning to TRBD2. With 2 bases clipped from V and 4 bases from J, the junction kept 10 bases outside the gene matches. CDR3 size: 17 residues. Per germline, CDR1 MRHNA and CDR2 SNTAGT. DNA of the CDR3: TGTGCCAGCAGTGACGCTTCTGGACTAGGTTCCACCGGGGAGCTGTTTTTT. It translates to CASSDASGLGSTGELFF.

This rearrangement joins TRBV9 to TRBJ2-5, with D perhaps matching TRBD1 (6 bases). Trimming removed 2 bases from V and 6 bases from J, with 11 bases in between. The CDR3 has 13 residues. Germline V gene lookup returns CDR1 SGDLS and CDR2 YYNGEE. The CDR3 sequence is CASSVGQRQTQYF. As DNA, the CDR3 is TGTGCCAGCAGCGTCGGACAGAGGCAGACCCAGTACTTC.

The CDR3 coding sequence is TGCGCCAGCAGCCATGCGCCGGGACTACAGAACACCGGGGAGCTGTTTTTT. Protein sequence: CASSHAPGLQNTGELFF. V and J are TRBV4-3 and TRBJ2-2; 7 bases align to TRBD2. CDR1 and CDR2 from the germline V gene are LGHNA and YSLEER. There are 17 residues in the CDR3. J was trimmed by 1 base and V by 3 bases; bases with no gene match: 8.

In its sample, this clone was seen a few times. The J gene is TRBJ2-7, the V gene TRBV11-2, with 8 bases fitting TRBD2. Germline values: CDR1 SGHAT, CDR2 FQNNGV. With 7 bases clipped from V and 0 bases from J, the junction kept 11 bases outside the gene matches. There are 16 residues in the CDR3. The DNA of the CDR3 is TGTGCCAGCATCAGGGGCGGGAGGAAGACCTCCTACGAGCAGTACTTC. Its protein is CASIRGGRKTSYEQYF.

The rearrangement links TRBV2 to TRBJ2-7; 9 bases match TRBD1. Looked up from germline, CDR1 is SNHLY and CDR2 is FYNNEI. The CDR3 has 15 residues. J gave up 2 bases and V 5 bases, and 7 bases lay outside the gene matches. DNA for the CDR3: TGTGCCAGCAGTCCCCGGGACAGGGAACCCTACGAGCAGTACTTC. Translation gives CASSPRDREPYEQYF.

The chain uses TRBV28 and TRBJ1-2; perhaps TRBD1 as D (5 bases). The V gene lost 6 bases and the J gene lost 6 bases, with 14 bases spanning the gap. The germline CDR1 and CDR2 sequences are MDHEN and SYDVKM. The length of the CDR3 is 13 residues. The CDR3 reads CASRLDSQDGYTF. CDR3 in DNA: TGTGCCAGCAGATTAGACAGTCAAGATGGCTACACCTTC.

The genes are TRBV11-3 and TRBJ2-6; 9 bases align to TRBD1. The CDR3 length is 18 residues. Germline trimming cut 5 bases from V and 1 base from J; bases unmatched to any gene: 9. Germline V gives CDR1 SGHNT, CDR2 YENEEA. CDR3 sequence (DNA): TGTGCCAGCAGCGGAAGGGACAGGGTAACTTCTGGGGCCAACGTCCTGACTTTC. Its translation is CASSGRDRVTSGANVLTF.